The source of this T cell receptor (beta chain) is a study of T cell responses to AZD1222 COVID-19 vaccine (dated by TCRdb to the early 2020s). In terms of the full investigation: TCR sequencing was performed for 233 trial participants, of whom some 200 were given two doses of AZD1222 and some 26 were given two doses of MenACWY control vaccine. Trial participants were enrolled by age into 18-55, 56-69 and 70-plus year subgroups, with 148, 28 and 57 TCR-sequenced participants respectively.

General findings and caveats noted by the study authors: Epitopes outside the regions mutated in the B.1.351 and B.1.1.7 variants were reportedly recognized by nearly half of the unique spike-specific TCRs. CD4 TCRs associated with the vaccine covered the entire spike protein, and the dominant responses were in regions 160-218 and 743-854. The 56-69-year group was small, and its depth increase did not reach significance, likely because of low power. After two AZD1222 doses, both the breadth and the depth of spike-specific TCRs were significantly higher than at day 0 and than in MenACWY recipients. Participants were mostly white British and included more females than males, and it was suggested by the authors that clonal diversity may have been underestimated. Because no day 14 peak-response samples were available, the repertoires could be characterized only after the peak T cell response. Conclusions about previously exposed vaccinees are limited, since just five to seven AZD1222 recipients were seropositive for SARS-CoV-2 at baseline.

The CDR3 regions of human TCRbeta chains were subjected to immunosequencing. The published analysis was carried out like this. Repertoire TCRs were checked for matches against a reference library of SARS-CoV-2-specific TCRs that had been generated using the MIRA antigen-specificity platform. Breadth was defined as the fraction of unique TCRs that were SARS-CoV-2-associated, and depth was defined as the fraction of total T cells that were SARS-CoV-2-associated. Each spike-specific TCR was assigned to its reactive spike region and to a CD4 or CD8 class using the MIRA data. Log10-transformed breadth and depth values were compared by one-way ANOVA with Sidak's multiple comparisons tests. This is the immuneACCESS table as TCRdb keeps it, with only in-frame sequences that have V and J called. A part of the clones is gone; compared with another copy, unresolved V genes explain less than half, and the rest is unexplained. V and J calls and clone size are as listed in that table; D and trimming were resolved from the DNA. This sample holds fewer than 120,000 clones; approximately 90% were observed only once. 15% of the sample belongs to the ten largest clones.

Sequences SGHVS (CDR1) and FQNEAQ (CDR2) are obtained from the germline V gene. Reading from cysteine to phenylalanine, the CDR3 counts 15 amino acids. CDR3 DNA only is kept here, 45 bases in frame from base 1. V drops 9 bases and J drops 2 bases, leaving 17 bases in between. Notes on this clone: Its cognate antigen has yet to be identified. The sample holds no much larger clone one base away, and base qualities are not on file.

This specimen's time point label, interpreted: about 28 days (+/-7) after the second vaccine dose. AZD1222 recipients with second doses at about 4 weeks or about 12 weeks were pooled, because spike-specific TCR depth and breadth did not differ between schedules. The vaccinee samples were drawn from two UK trials, COV001 and COV002, one of which was a single-blind randomized controlled phase 2/3 trial testing AZD1222 (ChAdOx1 nCoV-19) in healthy adults. For TCRbeta chain sequencing, PBMC samples were collected from trial participants at day 0 and at day 28 after the second dose. The sequence was collected from an adult who received the AZD1222 COVID-19 vaccine. The sample consisted of peripheral blood, taken 28 days after the second AZD1222 dose. Recombination connected TRBV7-8 to TRBJ1-5; there is no confident call for the D gene. The CDR3 protein: CASDDGAIGNQPQHF. In nucleotide form, the sequence is TGTGCCAGTGATGACGGAGCTATCGGCAATCAGCCCCAGCATTTT.